The 21 T cell receptor beta chains below come from one sample, sequenced in a study of cytomegalovirus exposure and HLA in healthy donors. 60 Vbeta and 13 Jbeta primers were used in PCR. Libraries were prepared by immunoSEQ multiplex PCR; TCRdb keeps only in-frame clonotypes and omits some of them. The data contain some 160,000 clones, 60% to 80% of them singletons. The specimen was PBMCs. The receptors originated from a woman aged 25-40 years in good health and CMV-seronegative.

V and J are TRBV5-8 and TRBJ1-6; 7 bases map to TRBD1. Per germline, CDR1 SGHTS and CDR2 YDEGEE. CDR3 length: 15 residues. Trimming took 4 bases from V and 5 from J; bases not matched to a gene: 6. The CDR3 nucleotides are TGTGCCAGCAGCCCTGGACAGGTCCATAATTCACCCCTCCACTTT. Its protein product is CASSPGQVHNSPLHF.

The chain has TRBV27 and TRBJ1-2; a weak D match, TRBD1 (6 bases). CDR1 is MNHEY, CDR2 SMNVEV, per germline (reference sequence). The CDR3 spans 14 residues. The V and J ends lost 0 bases and 4 bases respectively, with 9 bases between them. CDR3 in amino acids: CASSLSKDSYGYTF. Written as DNA, the CDR3 is TGTGCCAGCAGTTTATCCAAGGACAGCTATGGCTACACCTTC.

The chain carries TRBV2 and TRBJ1-1, with D perhaps TRBD1 (5 bases). This CDR3 spans 17 amino acids. CDR1 is SNHLY and CDR2 is FYNNEI in the germline V gene. Trimming left V 5 bases short and J 0 bases short, with 19 bases between. DNA of the CDR3: TGTGCCAGCAGTAGGGAATTTCTCGGGGGGGTGAACACTGAAGCTTTCTTT. This sequence encodes CASSREFLGGVNTEAFF.

This sequence joins TRBV27 and TRBJ2-3; D remains unclear. Trimming left V 4 bases short and J 0 bases short, with 5 bases between. The CDR3 length is 13 residues. Germline assignment: CDR1 MNHEY and CDR2 SMNVEV (reference sequence). The CDR3, as DNA: TGTGCCAGCAGTTCTATTAGCACAGATACGCAGTATTTT. Translated, it gives CASSSISTDTQYF.

This clone was counted only a few times. The CDR3 region has the DNA TGCGCCAGCAGCCAAGTAAGCAGCGGGCATTACAATGAGCAGTTCTTC. This codes for CASSQVSSGHYNEQFF. The genes are TRBV4-1 and TRBJ2-1, with D tentatively TRBD2 (6 bases). The V gene's germline CDR1 is MGHRA and CDR2 YSYEKL. Trimming took off 1 base at V and 4 bases at J, with 14 bases between the two ends. The CDR3 length is 16 residues.

This clone was seen just once. V is TRBV6-1 and J is TRBJ1-2; 8 nucleotides match TRBD1. The germline CDR1 and CDR2 sequences are MNHNS and SASEGT. The CDR3 spans 14 residues. The V gene end was trimmed by 6 bases and the J gene end by 6 bases; junction bases not matched to a gene: 9. CDR3 DNA: TGTGCCAGCAGCACGGGCAGGGGGCGTAATGGCTACACCTTC. Protein sequence: CASSTGRGRNGYTF.

This clone has more than one count but fewer than ten. The chain carries TRBV7-2 and TRBJ2-1; perhaps TRBD1 as D (6 bases). The CDR3 covers 16 residues. Trimming shortened V by 5 bases and J by 0 bases, and 14 bases separated the two germline ends. CDR1 is SGHTA and CDR2 is FQGNSA in the germline V gene. CDR3 coding DNA: TGTGCCAGCAGCCGAGGACAGCCGAGCTCCTACAATGAGCAGTTCTTC. Amino acids: CASSRGQPSSYNEQFF.

This clone appeared once. The V and J genes are TRBV5-1 and TRBJ1-1; D may be TRBD1 (5 bases). V shed 0 bases and J shed 6 bases, with 18 bases lying between them. The CDR3 covers 16 residues. Looked up from germline, CDR1 is SGHRS and CDR2 is YFSETQ. Written as DNA, the CDR3 is TGCGCCAGCAGCTTGGGTCGCCGGGGGAGAATCGCTGAAGCTTTCTTT. Protein: CASSLGRRGRIAEAFF.

V and J are TRBV5-6 and TRBJ1-1; D not resolved. The ends were cut back, 2 bases at V and 3 bases at J, with 8 bases in the middle. The CDR3 spans 13 residues. Germline loops: CDR1 SGHDT, CDR2 YYEEEE. The CDR3 is CASSFGRDTEAFF. Written as DNA, the CDR3 is TGTGCCAGCAGCTTTGGTCGGGACACTGAAGCTTTCTTT.

The chain recombines TRBV5-1 with TRBJ1-1; D call uncertain. Trimming shortened V by 5 bases and J by 7 bases, and 9 bases separated the two germline ends. This CDR3 region has 11 residues. The V gene's germline CDR1 is SGHRS and CDR2 YFSETQ. The CDR3 region has the DNA TGCGCCAGCAGATTCGGGATTGAAGCTTTCTTT. Protein: CASRFGIEAFF. The whole variable domain, remainder taken from reference TRBV5-1 and TRBJ1-1, is KAGVTQTPRYLIKTRGQQVTLSCSPISGHRSVSWYQQTPGQGLQFLFEYFSETQRNKGNFPGRFSGRQFSNSRSEMNVSTLELGDSALYLCASRFGIEAFFGQGTRLTVV.

The chain recombines TRBV6-5 with TRBJ1-2; weak D call: TRBD1 (5 bases). Germline V gene sequence: CDR1 MNHEY, CDR2 SVGAGI. The CDR3 contains 13 residues. The germline V and J ends were trimmed by 2 bases and 6 bases, with 10 bases remaining between them. CDR3 bases: TGTGCCAGCAGTTACGGCGGGGGTAATGGCTACACCTTC. This translates into CASSYGGGNGYTF.

This chain uses TRBV7-2 with TRBJ2-2; D is uncertain. The V end lost 0 bases, the J end lost 1 base, and 6 bases lay between the germline ends. This CDR3 is built from 15 residues. In germline, CDR1 is SGHTA, CDR2 FQGNSA. CDR3 coding DNA: TGTGCCAGCAGCTTAGCCGTCGGGAACACCGGGGAGCTGTTTTTT. It is translated as CASSLAVGNTGELFF.

This clone was found a few times. The chain is built from TRBV29-1 and TRBJ2-1; perhaps TRBD2 as D (7 bases). Germline-derived CDR1 and CDR2 are SQVTM and ANQGSEA. CDR3 length: 10 residues. Trimming left V 6 bases short and J 14 bases short, with 14 bases between. The CDR3 region is CSVGGAGEFF. The CDR3 nucleotides read TGCAGCGTGGGGGGGGCCGGGGAGTTCTTC.

This chain joins TRBV7-9 and TRBJ2-2; 8 nucleotides agree with TRBD2. V was pared by 4 bases and J by 5 bases, with 3 bases of the junction left unmatched. CDR1 SEHNR and CDR2 FQNEAQ come from the germline V gene (reference sequence). The CDR3 covers 14 residues. In nucleotides, the CDR3 is TGTGCCAGCAGCTCCGTAGCGGGGACCGGGGAGCTGTTTTTT. Translating gives CASSSVAGTGELFF. The whole variable domain, filled in from reference TRBV7-9 and TRBJ2-2, reads DTGVSQNPRHKITKRGQNVTFRCDPISEHNRLYWYRQTLGQGPEFLTYFQNEAQLEKSRLLSDRFSAERPKGSFSTLEIQRTEQGDSAMYLCASSSVAGTGELFFGEGSRLTVL.

In this sample, this clone turned up once. V is TRBV5-8 and J is TRBJ2-1; 10 nucleotides line up with TRBD1. V dropped 5 bases and J dropped 5; count of bases not matched to a gene: 7. Per germline, CDR1 SGHTS and CDR2 YDEGEE. The CDR3 contains 15 residues. The CDR3 loop reads CASRRTGGIDNEQFF. The CDR3 DNA follows: TGTGCCAGCAGGCGGACAGGGGGGATAGACAATGAGCAGTTCTTC.

The chain combines TRBV5-4 with TRBJ1-2, with D perhaps TRBD1 (6 bases). Trimming cost V 3 bases and J 2 bases, with 23 bases left between them. The CDR3 extends over 18 amino acids. CDR1 and CDR2 from the germline V gene are SGHNT and YYREEE (reference sequence). The CDR3: CASSSKGGNLKGNYGYTF. CDR3 DNA sequence: TGTGCCAGCAGCTCAAAGGGGGGGAACCTCAAAGGGAACTATGGCTACACCTTC.

The CDR3 sequence is CASSQERRNGGYTF. DNA for the CDR3: TGTGCCAGCAGCCAAGAGAGGAGGAATGGCGGCTACACCTTC. The chain is built from TRBV14 and TRBJ1-2; D not certain. This CDR3 has 14 residues. CDR1 is SGHDN, CDR2 FVKESK, per germline. Trimming removed 0 bases at V and 8 bases at J, with 13 bases between.

The genes are TRBV29-1 and TRBJ1-6, with TRBD1 identical over 7 bases. The V gene end was trimmed by 7 bases and the J gene end by 0 bases; junction bases not matched to a gene: 21. This CDR3 comprises 20 residues. In germline, CDR1 is SQVTM, CDR2 ANQGSEA. CDR3 sequence: CSAIPGPTGLYSSYNSPLHF. The CDR3 DNA follows: TGCAGCGCCATCCCGGGGCCGACAGGGCTGTACAGCTCCTATAATTCACCCCTCCACTTT.

V usage is TRBV18 and J usage is TRBJ1-1; D call uncertain. This CDR3 spans 15 amino acids. The germline CDR1 and CDR2 sequences are KGHSH and LQKENI. Between the trimmed V and J ends, which lost 1 base and 1 base, there was a span of 10 bases. For the CDR3, the DNA is TGTGCCAGCTCACCACTACCCCGAGCGAACACTGAAGCTTTCTTT. It yields the protein CASSPLPRANTEAFF.

On this clone: Distinct nucleotide sequences in the sample also encode this CDR3. The chain recombines TRBV6-5 with TRBJ2-3, with D unclear. CDR3 length equals 12 residues. The V gene's germline CDR1 is MNHEY and CDR2 SVGAGI. The V gene lost 6 bases and the J gene lost 1 base, with 5 bases spanning the gap. As DNA, the CDR3 is TGTGCCAGCAGGGCCGGCACAGATACGCAGTATTTT. Protein sequence: CASRAGTDTQYF.

A remark on this clone: Relative to the germline gene, one junction end is altered; a read error may explain this. The sample has other DNA sequences that encode this CDR3 too. The J gene is TRBJ1-1, the V gene TRBV4-3; TRBD1 agrees at 7 bases. Germline CDR1 LGHNA, CDR2 YSLEER. The length of the CDR3 is 16 residues. This CDR3 is CASSQGLQGLNTEAFF. The CDR3 nucleotides are TGCGCCAGCAGCCAAGGGTTACAGGGGCTGAATACTGAAGCTTTCTTT.